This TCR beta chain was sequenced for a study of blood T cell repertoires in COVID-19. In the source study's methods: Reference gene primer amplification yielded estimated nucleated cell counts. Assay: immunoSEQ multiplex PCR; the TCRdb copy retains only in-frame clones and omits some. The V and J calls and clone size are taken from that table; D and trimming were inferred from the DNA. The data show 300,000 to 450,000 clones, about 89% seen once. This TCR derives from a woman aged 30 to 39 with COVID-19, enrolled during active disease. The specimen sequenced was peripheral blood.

The CDR3 spells CASSHLQGTYEQYV. CDR3 DNA: TGCGCCAGCAGCCATTTACAGGGGACCTACGAGCAGTACGTC. The chain combines TRBV4-3 with TRBJ2-7; 7 nucleotides line up with TRBD1. With V trimmed by 3 bases and J by 2 bases, 4 bases remained unmatched. The germline V gene encodes CDR1 LGHNA and CDR2 YSLEER. The CDR3 has 14 amino acids.